This TCR beta chain was profiled in a study of cytomegalovirus exposure and HLA in healthy donors. It was with 60 Vbeta and 13 Jbeta primers that the PCR ran. Method: immunoSEQ multiplex PCR; TCRdb's copy keeps in-frame clones and lacks some. In all, the sample yields around 140,000 clones. V lost 6 bases and J lost 4; bases outside the gene matches: 9. The CDR3 extends over 16 amino acids. From germline, CDR1 is ENHRY and CDR2 SYGVKD. Samples came from healthy bone marrow donors. The J gene is TRBJ1-1, the V gene TRBV10-3, with 12 bases aligning to TRBD1. The TCR comes from a young woman in good health and CMV-seronegative. Sequencing was done on a sample of PBMCs. The CDR3 protein is CAIRGQGAGYVTEAFF. The CDR3 bases are TGTGCCATCAGGGGACAGGGGGCCGGCTATGTCACTGAAGCTTTCTTT.